These T cell receptor beta chains were read from a single sample in a study of blood T cell repertoires in COVID-19. Produced via immunoSEQ multiplex PCR; TCRdb's table is partial and in-frame only. Here the sample spans about 26,000 clones, about 90% being singletons. Input material: peripheral blood. The origin of the receptors is a man between 65 and 80 years old with acute or convalescent COVID-19. CDR3s include the opening cysteine and the closing phenylalanine or tryptophan. The order of the fields is V gene, J gene, D gene, clone size, CDR3 protein, CDR3 DNA. The D gene is left open where the match is weak. Expanded clones get a size class; other rows say once, few or many, or leave the size out.

V: TRBV3-1/TRBV3-2; J: TRBJ1-2; D: .; size: .; CDR3: CASSQALQSYGYTF; DNA: TGTGCCAGCAGCCAAGCTTTACAGAGCTATGGCTACACCTTC
V: TRBV3-1/TRBV3-2; J: TRBJ1-3; D: TRBD1; size: few; CDR3: CASSQNPGGDSGNTIYF; DNA: TGTGCCAGCAGCCAAAACCCAGGGGGCGACTCTGGAAACACCATATATTTT
V: TRBV7-2; J: TRBJ1-1; D: .; size: .; CDR3: CASSLDRNTEAFF; DNA: TGTGCCAGCAGCTTAGATAGGAACACTGAAGCTTTCTTT
V: TRBV7-3; J: TRBJ2-1; D: TRBD2; size: .; CDR3: CASSIGTSGVGEQFF; DNA: TGTGCCAGCAGCATTGGGACTAGCGGGGTCGGGGAGCAGTTCTTC
V: TRBV5-1; J: TRBJ2-7; D: TRBD2; size: .; CDR3: CASSLVGGAYEQYF; DNA: TGCGCCAGCAGCTTGGTGGGAGGGGCCTACGAGCAGTACTTC
V: TRBV5-4; J: TRBJ2-7; D: TRBD1; size: once; CDR3: CASSSRDRGYEQYF; DNA: TGTGCCAGCAGCAGCCGGGACAGGGGCTACGAGCAGTACTTC
V: TRBV28; J: TRBJ1-2; D: TRBD1; size: .; CDR3: CASSPRSRDRVPSYGYTF; DNA: TGTGCCAGCAGTCCCCGGTCCCGGGACAGGGTTCCAAGCTATGGCTACACCTTC
V: TRBV19; J: TRBJ1-1; D: .; size: .; CDR3: CASSIQGADTEAFF; DNA: TGTGCCAGTAGTATCCAGGGCGCCGACACTGAAGCTTTCTTT
V: TRBV24-1; J: TRBJ1-5; D: .; size: .; CDR3: CATSDPRRSNQPQHF; DNA: TGTGCCACCAGTGATCCCCGGCGGAGCAATCAGCCCCAGCATTTT
V: TRBV3-1/TRBV3-2; J: TRBJ2-1; D: TRBD2; size: .; CDR3: CASSQRLAGAYNEQFF; DNA: TGTGCCAGCAGCCAACGACTAGCGGGTGCCTACAATGAGCAGTTCTTC
V: TRBV11-2; J: TRBJ2-3; D: .; size: .; CDR3: CASSPRTMDTQYF; DNA: TGTGCCAGCAGCCCTCGGACTATGGATACGCAGTATTTT
V: TRBV4-2; J: TRBJ2-1; D: TRBD2; size: .; CDR3: CASSQGGSGRYNEQFF; DNA: TGTGCCAGCAGCCAAGGGGGTAGCGGGAGATACAATGAGCAGTTCTTC
V: TRBV5-1; J: TRBJ2-1; D: .; size: .; CDR3: CASSLKASSGRDEQFF; DNA: TGCGCCAGCAGCTTGAAGGCATCTTCTGGGCGGGATGAGCAGTTCTTC
V: TRBV19; J: TRBJ1-1; D: .; size: .; CDR3: CASSPAVGGTEAFF; DNA: TGTGCCAGTAGTCCGGCAGTCGGCGGGACTGAAGCTTTCTTT
V: TRBV2; J: TRBJ2-7; D: TRBD2; size: .; CDR3: CASSGSSGRFTYEQYF; DNA: TGTGCCAGTAGTGGGAGTAGCGGGAGGTTCACCTACGAGCAGTACTTC
V: TRBV2; J: TRBJ2-2; D: .; size: few; CDR3: CASISERNTGELFF; DNA: TGTGCCAGCATTAGTGAGCGGAACACCGGGGAGCTGTTTTTT
V: TRBV15; J: TRBJ2-7; D: TRBD1; size: .; CDR3: CATSRDLDRGEQYF; DNA: TGTGCCACCAGCAGAGATTTGGACAGGGGGGAGCAGTACTTC
V: TRBV5-1; J: TRBJ2-7; D: .; size: .; CDR3: CASSLGPQGGEQYF; DNA: TGCGCCAGCAGCTTAGGGCCGCAGGGAGGCGAGCAGTACTTC
V: TRBV21-1; J: TRBJ2-4; D: .; size: .; CDR3: CASSTQPSGVAKNIQYF; DNA: TGTGCCAGCAGCACCCAACCTAGCGGAGTAGCCAAAAACATTCAGTACTTC
V: TRBV7-3; J: TRBJ2-3; D: .; size: .; CDR3: CASSPTGVDTQYF; DNA: TGTGCCAGCAGTCCGACCGGGGTAGATACGCAGTATTTT
V: TRBV14; J: TRBJ1-3; D: .; size: .; CDR3: CASSPGGSGEGNTIYF; DNA: TGTGCCAGCAGCCCGGGGGGGAGCGGGGAGGGAAACACCATATATTTT
V: TRBV20-1; J: TRBJ2-1; D: .; size: .; CDR3: CSARDFGEQFF; DNA: TGCAGTGCTAGAGACTTCGGGGAGCAGTTCTTC
V: TRBV7-8; J: TRBJ2-1; D: TRBD2; size: .; CDR3: CASSFQGGRGSSGNNEQFF; DNA: TGTGCCAGCAGCTTCCAGGGTGGGCGCGGGTCTAGCGGGAACAATGAGCAGTTCTTC
V: TRBV12-3/TRBV12-4; J: TRBJ1-4; D: .; size: .; CDR3: CASSDTSEGKLFF; DNA: TGTGCCAGCAGTGACACCTCCGAAGGAAAACTGTTTTTT
V: TRBV27; J: TRBJ2-1; D: TRBD2; size: .; CDR3: CASRGVFSGRTYNEQFF; DNA: TGTGCCAGCAGAGGAGTGTTCAGCGGGAGGACCTACAATGAGCAGTTCTTC
V: TRBV27; J: TRBJ2-2; D: TRBD1; size: .; CDR3: CASKRDRINTGELFF; DNA: TGTGCCAGCAAAAGGGACAGAATAAACACCGGGGAGCTGTTTTTT
V: TRBV4-1; J: TRBJ2-5; D: TRBD1; size: .; CDR3: CASSQDGQGQETQYF; DNA: TGCGCCAGCAGCCAAGACGGACAGGGGCAAGAGACCCAGTACTTC
V: TRBV6-2/TRBV6-3; J: TRBJ2-4; D: .; size: few; CDR3: CASSYDARSIQYF; DNA: TGTGCCAGCAGTTACGATGCCCGGAGCATTCAGTACTTC
V: TRBV29-1; J: TRBJ1-1; D: .; size: .; CDR3: CSVLPDTNTEAFF; DNA: TGCAGCGTACTCCCGGACACAAACACTGAAGCTTTCTTT
V: TRBV19; J: TRBJ2-2; D: .; size: once; CDR3: CASSRDREVGELFF; DNA: TGTGCCAGTAGTAGAGACAGGGAGGTCGGGGAGCTGTTTTTT
V: TRBV6-1; J: TRBJ2-2; D: .; size: .; CDR3: CASSAAFRARGTGELFF; DNA: TGTGCCAGCAGTGCCGCATTCCGGGCCAGAGGGACCGGGGAGCTGTTTTTT
V: TRBV7-2; J: TRBJ1-4; D: .; size: .; CDR3: CASRPTATNEKLFF; DNA: TGTGCCAGCAGACCTACTGCAACTAATGAAAAACTGTTTTTT
V: TRBV28; J: TRBJ2-1; D: .; size: .; CDR3: CASSLGTGGSYNEQFF; DNA: .
V: TRBV6-4; J: TRBJ2-1; D: .; size: .; CDR3: CASSESRDSHKEQFF; DNA: TGTGCCAGCAGTGAGAGCCGGGACTCGCATAAGGAGCAGTTCTTC
V: TRBV11-2; J: TRBJ2-2; D: .; size: .; CDR3: CASSLDWRENTGELFF; DNA: TGTGCCAGCAGCTTAGATTGGCGGGAAAACACCGGGGAGCTGTTTTTT
V: TRBV7-3; J: TRBJ2-2; D: .; size: .; CDR3: CASSSAGTGELFF; DNA: TGTGCCAGCAGCTCAGCGGGCACCGGGGAGCTGTTTTTT
V: TRBV20-1; J: TRBJ1-4; D: .; size: .; CDR3: CSASQGLNEKLFF; DNA: TGCAGTGCTAGTCAGGGACTTAATGAAAAACTGTTTTTT
V: TRBV6-5; J: TRBJ1-1; D: .; size: few; CDR3: CASSRRGAGNTEAFF; DNA: TGTGCCAGCTCACGGCGGGGGGCAGGGAACACTGAAGCTTTCTTT
V: TRBV7-9; J: TRBJ1-4; D: .; size: .; CDR3: CASSLAAGATNEKLFF; DNA: TGTGCCAGCAGCTTAGCAGCAGGGGCAACTAATGAAAAACTGTTTTTT
V: TRBV14; J: TRBJ2-1; D: TRBD2; size: .; CDR3: CASSQDFIAGGLNEQFF; DNA: TGTGCCAGCAGCCAAGATTTTATTGCGGGAGGGCTTAATGAGCAGTTCTTC
V: TRBV27; J: TRBJ1-6; D: .; size: .; CDR3: CASRIRDSPLHF; DNA: TGTGCCAGCAGGATTAGAGATTCACCCCTCCACTTT
V: TRBV7-9; J: TRBJ1-5; D: .; size: few; CDR3: CASTIGGAQPQHF; DNA: TGTGCCAGCACCATAGGGGGAGCCCAGCCCCAGCATTTT
V: TRBV10-3; J: TRBJ2-7; D: TRBD1; size: .; CDR3: CAISTGGATYEQYF; DNA: TGTGCCATCAGTACAGGGGGCGCTACCTACGAGCAGTACTTC
V: TRBV6-2/TRBV6-3; J: TRBJ2-3; D: TRBD2; size: .; CDR3: CASSYPTGGLAGAGTDTQYF; DNA: TGTGCCAGCAGTTACCCGACAGGGGGACTAGCGGGAGCCGGCACAGATACGCAGTATTTT
V: TRBV6-5; J: TRBJ2-3; D: TRBD1; size: once; CDR3: CATSTGKYADTQYF; DNA: TGTGCCACCTCGACAGGGAAGTATGCAGATACGCAGTATTTT
V: TRBV5-1; J: TRBJ2-1; D: TRBD2; size: .; CDR3: CASSLTSGSSYNEQFF; DNA: TGCGCCAGCAGCTTGACTAGCGGGAGCTCCTACAATGAGCAGTTCTTC
V: TRBV6-2/TRBV6-3; J: TRBJ2-7; D: .; size: .; CDR3: CASSLNGNSYEQYF; DNA: TGTGCCAGCAGTCTAAACGGGAACTCCTACGAGCAGTACTTC
V: TRBV5-6; J: TRBJ2-2; D: .; size: few; CDR3: CASSWGAGSITGELFF; DNA: TGTGCCAGCAGCTGGGGAGCGGGTTCGATCACCGGGGAGCTGTTTTTT
V: TRBV18; J: TRBJ2-2; D: .; size: .; CDR3: CATPAGRGRNTGELFF; DNA: TGTGCCACACCCGCCGGCAGGGGTAGGAACACCGGGGAGCTGTTTTTT
V: TRBV18; J: TRBJ2-7; D: TRBD2; size: .; CDR3: CASSPFSGTPYEQYF; DNA: TGTGCCAGCTCACCCTTTAGCGGGACCCCCTACGAGCAGTACTTC
V: TRBV7-8; J: TRBJ2-3; D: .; size: .; CDR3: CASSLARADTQYF; DNA: TGTGCCAGCAGCTTAGCTAGAGCCGATACGCAGTATTTT
V: TRBV27; J: TRBJ1-2; D: TRBD1; size: .; CDR3: CASKTGGAYGYTF; DNA: TGTGCCAGCAAGACAGGGGGCGCCTATGGCTACACCTTC
V: TRBV27; J: TRBJ2-7; D: .; size: .; CDR3: CASMNTQGNEQYF; DNA: TGTGCCAGCATGAATACACAGGGAAACGAGCAGTACTTC
V: TRBV5-8; J: TRBJ2-1; D: TRBD1; size: .; CDR3: CASSLPGDRGYNEQFF; DNA: TGTGCCAGCAGCTTGCCGGGGGACAGGGGCTACAATGAGCAGTTCTTC
V: TRBV7-3; J: TRBJ1-1; D: .; size: .; CDR3: CASSPREQAEAFF; DNA: TGTGCCAGCAGCCCCCGAGAGCAGGCCGAAGCTTTCTTT